The T cell receptor (beta chain) under discussion was sequenced for a study of shared T cell receptors in the human thymus. This clone was recorded once. This table comes from immunoSEQ multiplex PCR, and its TCRdb copy is limited to in-frame clones, with some not included. The data show approximately 580,000 clones, about 84% seen once. These data also formed part of another study, on human thymus T cells.

Sequencing used thymocytes. The TCR comes from a boy in the first two years of life with a congenital heart defect.

CDR3 in amino acids: CASSETVMNQPQHF. The CDR3 DNA reads as TGTGCCAGCAGTGAGACAGTCATGAATCAGCCCCAGCATTTT. The genes are TRBV25-1 and TRBJ1-5; D may be TRBD1 (5 bases). With 3 bases removed from V and 4 bases from J, the gap between germline ends came to 10 bases. CDR1 and CDR2 from the germline V gene are MGHDK and SYGVNS. CDR3 length equals 14 residues.